The sequence of this T cell receptor (beta chain) was determined in a study of T cells in Graves' hyperthyroidism and ophthalmopathy. Study findings and constraints: Expanded thyroid clonotypes (above 0.001) were mostly also found in blood.

The CDR3 length is 20 residues. Germline loops: CDR1 LGHNA, CDR2 YNFKEQ. V lost 0 bases to trimming and J lost 4 bases; unmatched junction nucleotides: 13. TCR beta CDR3 regions were amplified from RNA transcripts. The TCR CDR3 was amplified in a first-round RT-PCR using the HTBI primer set. Each CDR3 protein gets one entry after TCRdb re-called the multiplex PCR reads with MiXCR. The sample lists under 550,000 distinct CDR3 sequences, approximately 20% occurring once. This clonotype appeared a single time. Antigen: not known. Sequenced sample: blood. This clonotype was obtained from a man aged 35 to 55 with Graves' ophthalmopathy. The V call is TRBV4-2, the J call TRBJ2-1; 12 bases are shared with TRBD2. The CDR3 reads CASSQDPWLAGGPGYNEQFF. CDR3 in DNA: TGTGCCAGCAGCCAAGATCCCTGGCTAGCGGGAGGGCCGGGATACAATGAGCAGTTCTTC.